The sequence of this TCR beta chain was determined in a study of T cell responses to AZD1222 COVID-19 vaccine. Assay: immunoSEQ multiplex PCR; the TCRdb copy retains only in-frame clones and omits some. The sample consists of about 140,000 clones, about nine tenths of them appearing once. Trimming left V 0 bases short and J 4 bases short, with 10 bases between. CDR1 MNHEY and CDR2 SVGEGT come from the germline V gene. CDR3 size: 15 residues. The chain employs TRBV6-2 or TRBV6-3 and TRBJ2-1; TRBD1 is a possible D gene (5 bases). Here the sequenced sample was peripheral blood, taken on day 0 of AZD1222 vaccination. This TCR came from an adult in good health. The CDR3 spells CASSYSTQEYNEQFF. Written as DNA, the CDR3 is TGTGCCAGCAGTTACTCTACACAGGAATACAATGAGCAGTTCTTC.